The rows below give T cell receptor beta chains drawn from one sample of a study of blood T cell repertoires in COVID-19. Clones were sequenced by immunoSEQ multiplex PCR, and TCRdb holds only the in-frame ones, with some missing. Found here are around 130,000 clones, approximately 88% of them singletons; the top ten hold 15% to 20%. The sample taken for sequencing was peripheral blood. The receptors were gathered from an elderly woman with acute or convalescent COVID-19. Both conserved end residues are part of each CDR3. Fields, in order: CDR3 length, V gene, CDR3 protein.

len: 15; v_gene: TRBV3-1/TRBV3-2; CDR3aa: CASSFGLALSYEQYF
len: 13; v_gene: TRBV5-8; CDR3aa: CASSLLNPYGYTF
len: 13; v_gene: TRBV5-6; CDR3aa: CASSPPGGYGYTF
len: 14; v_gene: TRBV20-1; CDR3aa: CSASVIAGADTQYF
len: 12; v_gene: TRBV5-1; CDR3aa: CASSRGWETQYF
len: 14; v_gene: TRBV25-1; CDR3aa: CASSESGQGQPQHF
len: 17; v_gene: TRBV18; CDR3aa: CASSPLPGQGKNYGYTF
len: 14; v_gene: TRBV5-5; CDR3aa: CASSLASAGNEQFF
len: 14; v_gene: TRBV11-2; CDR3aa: CASSLDRADTEAFF
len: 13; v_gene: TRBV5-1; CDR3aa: CASSLAGYTEAFF